This T cell receptor beta chain was identified during a study of T cell repertoires in cytomegalovirus infection. Overall study: Matching HLA type, along with CMV infection, was indicated by public TCR beta signatures. Regarding the study as a whole: Individuals carrying CMV plus the relevant HLA were identified by cumulative frequency of public TCR beta families. HLA-C-restricted CMV-specific TCR beta clonotypes prevailed in the ex vivo response.

MiXCR, run by TCRdb on the reads, gives a single entry per CDR3 protein. The table lists some 110,000 distinct CDR3 sequences, about 9.5% of them singletons. As for this clonotype: Its antigen is unknown.

Sequencing used PBMCs, sequenced either directly or after in vitro stimulation (not recorded which). This receptor was identified in a human donor in good health (CMV status not recorded). Some clones in this sample may be carry-over from other donors' samples.

The CDR3 DNA is TGTGCCAGCAGTTTAAGGACAGGGAATCAGCCCCAGCATTTT. Amino acids: CASSLRTGNQPQHF. This chain links TRBV12-3 or TRBV12-4 with TRBJ1-5; 8 positions agree with TRBD1. The CDR3 loop spans 14 amino acids. Trimming at V came to 2 bases and at J to 4 bases, leaving 1 base not matched to a gene.